This is a list of T cell receptor beta chains from one sample in a study of blood T cell repertoires in COVID-19. The data were produced by immunoSEQ multiplex PCR, yet TCRdb's version contains in-frame clones alone and is incomplete. The sample has roughly 190,000 clones, over 70% seen once. The sequencing input was peripheral blood. Receptor source: a man between 50 and 59 years old with active or convalescent COVID-19. CDR3s include the opening cysteine and the closing phenylalanine or tryptophan.

len | j_gene | v_gene | CDR3aa
15 | TRBJ1-1 | TRBV10-3 | CAISQGPGNPPEAFF
14 | TRBJ1-6 | TRBV30 | CAWSVGQDNSPLHF
15 | TRBJ1-2 | TRBV28 | CASSLEDRINYGYTF
16 | TRBJ2-7 | TRBV6-2/TRBV6-3 | CASSPRGRDGSYEQYF
14 | TRBJ2-7 | TRBV27 | CASSRTGIPYEQYF
15 | TRBJ1-5 | TRBV20-1 | CSASTAGYGNQPQHF
17 | TRBJ1-3 | TRBV12-5 | CASGLDSFLSSGNTIYF
16 | TRBJ1-5 | TRBV2 | CASNTGRGYGNQPQHF
15 | TRBJ2-1 | TRBV6-5 | CASSYSRGGRNEQFF
15 | TRBJ1-4 | TRBV10-3 | CAISETGTGNEKLFF
11 | TRBJ2-7 | TRBV5-1 | CASSFTYEQYF
13 | TRBJ1-2 | TRBV7-9 | CASTGDRAYGYTF
18 | TRBJ2-5 | TRBV7-2 | CASSLASLSGGYKETQYF
18 | TRBJ1-3 | TRBV18 | CASSPKSGGAYSGNTIYF
15 | TRBJ1-1 | TRBV5-5 | CASSPAPGMNTEAFF
14 | TRBJ1-4 | TRBV5-6 | CASSSGQGTEKLFF
16 | TRBJ2-7 | TRBV18 | CASSPRTDGIAYEQYF
16 | TRBJ2-3 | TRBV9 | CASSVLGTSSTDTQYF
14 | TRBJ2-1 | TRBV24-1 | CATSTSGPLREQFF
14 | TRBJ2-7 | TRBV28 | CASSLQGPSYEQYF
14 | TRBJ1-6 | TRBV19 | CASSSGDTYSPLHF
14 | TRBJ2-3 | TRBV5-1 | CASSLRRSSDTQYF
17 | TRBJ2-6 | TRBV6-6 | CASSRGHMRSGANVLTF
14 | TRBJ1-2 | TRBV10-3 | CAISSGTGMGGYTF
14 | TRBJ2-7 | TRBV19 | CASSSSRDRVEQYF
14 | TRBJ2-5 | TRBV3-1/TRBV3-2 | CASSLLTGQETQYF
15 | TRBJ2-1 | TRBV30 | CAWEQGSSSYNEQFF